This entry features one T cell receptor beta chain sequence. Its antigen is currently not known. Per-base quality was not reported, and no clone a single base away is much larger than it. Looking up the germline V gene (reference sequence) yields CDR1 LNHNV and CDR2 YYDKDF. Including the terminal cysteine and phenylalanine, the CDR3 comprises 15 residues. Just the 45-base CDR3 DNA is kept, in frame starting at base 1. V trim: 1 base; J trim: 3 bases; unmatched bases: 1. Libraries were built with the immunoSEQ multiplex PCR assay. RNA was extracted from all samples and reverse transcribed into cDNA, which served as template for TCR sequencing. SuperScript III was used to make first-strand cDNA, primed with a 2:1 mix of oligo-dT and random hexamers. Amplification bias was assessed with a synthetic immune receptor repertoire, and residual bias was removed computationally. Regarding the original processing steps: After raw reads were preprocessed to remove errors, the CDR3 was defined following IMGT conventions as running from the conserved cysteine to phenylalanine. Clonality was computed as 1 minus the Shannon entropy, with the entropy normalized by log2 of the number of productive unique TCRs. Whether scalp clones were CD4 or CD8 was inferred by matching scalp TCRbeta sequences against CD4 and CD8 repertoires sorted from blood. Entries here come from immuneACCESS through TCRdb and include only in-frame sequences with V and J called. Some clones fail to appear in such tables; in the studies checked, an unresolved V gene covers under half of the shortfall, and the cause of the remainder is unknown. Clonal size and the V and J genes are those of that table, whereas D and trimming came from the DNA. Across this sample there are about 210,000 clones, with 40% to 55% seen only once. Of the sample, roughly 2.6% falls within the top ten clones.

The meaning of the sample's treatment or condition label: oral pan-JAK inhibitor, 5-10 mg twice daily. From alopecia areata patients, peripheral blood was collected along with lesional scalp punch biopsies. PBMCs were isolated by density centrifugation and stained for CD3, CD4 and CD8, after which CD4+ and CD8+ T cells were sorted on a FACSAria. The data were taken from a study of CD8+ T cells in alopecia areata (dated 2018 in TCRdb). Regarding the study in general: The treated patients, all with moderate-to-severe alopecia areata, were enrolled in an open-label pilot trial of oral tofacitinib given at 5 to 10 mg twice daily. Patients received tofacitinib for 6 to 18 months and were then followed off drug for 6 months to check for delayed response and recurrence. The SALT score, which quantifies the percentage of affected scalp surface area, was used to measure disease severity in treated patients. High-throughput TCRbeta sequencing was used to examine T cell clonal expansion in alopecia areata in both the C3H/HeJ mouse model and human patients. Human TCRbeta sequencing covered scalp tissue and sorted CD4+ and CD8+ peripheral blood T cells from patchy and totalis/universalis alopecia areata patients and healthy controls. Patients on tofacitinib were biopsied at baseline and after 4 and 24 weeks of treatment, and several of the patients also had a later scalp biopsy. Clonality in the scalp was compared among normal scalp (n=4), patchy alopecia areata scalp (n=8), and alopecia totalis/universalis scalp (n=8). RNA came from the PAXgene miRNA kit for fixed scalp, the miRNeasy kit for PBMCs, and the RNeasy kit for mouse skin. immunoSEQ multiplex PCR using 35 Vbeta forward primers and 13 Jbeta reverse primers was used to amplify TCRbeta CDR3 regions. General findings and caveats noted by the study authors: Tofacitinib significantly lowered scalp clonality and the number of expanded CD8+ clones among the top 100 scalp clones. Shared TCR sequences between patients were less evident than in mice, which may be partly attributable to HLA diversity in the patient population. Compared with normal scalp, lesional scalp had higher clonality and more expanded CD8+ clones, particularly in alopecia totalis/universalis, a pattern that suggests antigenic drive. Because the treated cohort was small and had just a single nonresponder, larger studies are needed to establish links between baseline CD8+ expansion and response. Unlike mouse skin, which is dominated by gammadelta T cells, normal human skin has resident alphabeta T cells that are also sequenced, and this complicates analysis of the scalp TCR repertoire. During tofacitinib treatment, many expanded lesional clones stuck around in both scalp and blood, and this persistence may partly explain why relapse happens after treatment is stopped.

The TCR comes from a human donor with alopecia areata. Recombination connected TRBV15 to TRBJ2-7; 12 central bases correspond to TRBD2. Specimen: CD4+ T cells sorted from blood, collected around week 36, from a patient treated with tofacitinib. The CDR3: CATSRGTSGVYEQYF. The bases read TGTGCCACCAGCAGAGGGACTAGCGGGGTCTACGAGCAGTACTTC.